This TCR beta chain was observed in a study of T cell repertoires in cytomegalovirus infection. Study in general: As its CMV epitopes, the study selected recently identified HLA-C-restricted and well-studied HLA-B-restricted targets. Both a matching HLA type and CMV infection were indicated by public TCR beta signatures.

The CDR3 has 14 residues. Trimming removed 6 bases from V and 1 base from J; junction bases left unmatched: 1. CDR1 and CDR2 from the germline V gene are SEHNR and FQNEAQ (reference sequence). Study-wide results and caveats: In two of eight donors, the top clonotype was HLA-C-restricted CMV-specific. Totalled public TCR beta family frequency picked out people who carried CMV plus the relevant HLA.

One entry per CDR3 protein, called by TCRdb with MiXCR from the reads. The sample yields approximately 990,000 distinct CDR3 sequences, less than 35% seen once. As for this clonotype: Its matching antigen is unknown.

This TCR came from a human donor in good health (CMV status not recorded). Some clones in this sample may be carry-over from other donors' samples. Material: cultured CD8+ T cells from PBMCs, obtained from culture after CMV antigen stimulation. The chain joins TRBV7-9 to TRBJ2-7; 12 nucleotides line up with TRBD1. The CDR3 protein is CASRGQGASYEQYF. The CDR3 bases are TGTGCCAGCAGGGGACAGGGGGCTTCCTACGAGCAGTACTTC.